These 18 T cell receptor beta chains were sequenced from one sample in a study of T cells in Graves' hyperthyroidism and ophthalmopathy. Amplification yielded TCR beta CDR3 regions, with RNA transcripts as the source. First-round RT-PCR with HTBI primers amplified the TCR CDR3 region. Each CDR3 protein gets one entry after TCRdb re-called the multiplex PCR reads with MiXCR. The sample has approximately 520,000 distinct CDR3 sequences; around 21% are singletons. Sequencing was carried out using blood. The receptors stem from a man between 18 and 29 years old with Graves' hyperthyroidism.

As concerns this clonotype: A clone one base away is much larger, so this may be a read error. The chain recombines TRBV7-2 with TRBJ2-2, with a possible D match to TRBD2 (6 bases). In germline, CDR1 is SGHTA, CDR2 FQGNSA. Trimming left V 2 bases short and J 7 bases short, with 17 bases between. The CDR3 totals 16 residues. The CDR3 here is CASSLRMRGKVGELFF. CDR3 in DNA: TGTGCCAGCAGCTTACGCATGCGGGGAAAGGTCGGGGAGCTGTTTTTT.

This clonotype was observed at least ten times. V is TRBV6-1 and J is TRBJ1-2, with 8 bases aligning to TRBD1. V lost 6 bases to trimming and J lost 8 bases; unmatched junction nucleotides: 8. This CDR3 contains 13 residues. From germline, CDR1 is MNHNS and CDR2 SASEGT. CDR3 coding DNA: TGTGCCAGCAGAGACGGACAGGGAACAGGCTACACCTTC. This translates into CASRDGQGTGYTF.

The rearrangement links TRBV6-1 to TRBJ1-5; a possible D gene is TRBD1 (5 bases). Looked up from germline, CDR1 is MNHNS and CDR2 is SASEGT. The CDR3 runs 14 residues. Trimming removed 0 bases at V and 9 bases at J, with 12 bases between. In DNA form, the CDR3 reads TGTGCCAGCAGTGAAGCTTGGGCCGGGGGGCCCCAGCATTTT. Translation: CASSEAWAGGPQHF.

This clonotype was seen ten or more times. This chain's CDR3 is CASNPPRGPNSGNTIYF. Written as DNA, the CDR3 is TGTGCCAGCAACCCACCCAGGGGTCCAAACTCTGGAAACACCATATATTTT. V gene TRBV12-3 or TRBV12-4 combines with J gene TRBJ1-3, with D possibly TRBD1 on 6 matching bases. Trimming took 7 bases from V and 0 from J, leaving 19 bases between them. This CDR3 has 17 residues.

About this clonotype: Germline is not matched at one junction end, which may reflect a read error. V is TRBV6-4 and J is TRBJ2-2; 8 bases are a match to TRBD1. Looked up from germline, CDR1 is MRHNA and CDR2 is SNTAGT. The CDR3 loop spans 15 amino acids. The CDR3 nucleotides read TGTGCCAGCAGTGAGACAGGGGTCACGGCCGGGGATCTGTTTTTT. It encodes CASSETGVTAGDLFF.

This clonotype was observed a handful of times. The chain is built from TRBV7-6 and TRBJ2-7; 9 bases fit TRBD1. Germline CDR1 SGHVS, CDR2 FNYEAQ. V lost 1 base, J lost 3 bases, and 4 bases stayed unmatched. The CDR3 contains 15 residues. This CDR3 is CASSLVRDRDYEQYF. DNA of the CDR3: TGTGCCAGCAGCTTAGTCCGGGACAGGGACTACGAGCAGTACTTC.

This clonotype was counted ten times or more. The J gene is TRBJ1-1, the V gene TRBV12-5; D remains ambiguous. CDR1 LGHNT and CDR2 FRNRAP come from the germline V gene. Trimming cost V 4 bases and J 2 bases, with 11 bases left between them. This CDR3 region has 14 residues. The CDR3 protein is CASGSTGPNTEAFF. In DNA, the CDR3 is TGTGCTAGTGGTTCGACTGGCCCCAACACTGAAGCTTTCTTT.

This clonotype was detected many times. The CDR3 is CASSRDILGPNYGYTF. CDR3 in DNA: TGTGCCAGCTCAAGGGACATCCTAGGCCCCAACTATGGCTACACCTTC. This chain uses TRBV6-5 with TRBJ1-2; D is possibly TRBD1 (6 bases). Germline-derived CDR1 and CDR2 are MNHEY and SVGAGI. The CDR3 spans 16 residues. V was shortened by 8 bases and J by 2 bases, with 21 bases between the two germline ends.

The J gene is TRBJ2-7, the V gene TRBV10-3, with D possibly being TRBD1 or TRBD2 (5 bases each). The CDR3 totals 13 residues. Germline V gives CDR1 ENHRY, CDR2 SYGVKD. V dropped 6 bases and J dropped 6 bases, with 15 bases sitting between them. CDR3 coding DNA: TGTGCCATCAGGGGCAGTGTTGGGGGCGAGCAGTACTTC. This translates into CAIRGSVGGEQYF.

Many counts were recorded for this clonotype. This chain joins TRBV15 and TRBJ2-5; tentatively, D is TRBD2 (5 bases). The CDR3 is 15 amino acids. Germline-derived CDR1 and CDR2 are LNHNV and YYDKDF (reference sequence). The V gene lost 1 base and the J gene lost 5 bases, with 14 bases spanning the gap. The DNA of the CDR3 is TGTGCCACCAGCAGAGTCAACTCCCCGGGGGAGACCCAGTACTTC. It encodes CATSRVNSPGETQYF.

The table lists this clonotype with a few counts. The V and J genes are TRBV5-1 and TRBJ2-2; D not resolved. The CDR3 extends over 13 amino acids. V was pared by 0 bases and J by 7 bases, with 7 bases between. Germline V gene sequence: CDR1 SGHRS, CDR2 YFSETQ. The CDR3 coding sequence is TGCGCCAGCAGCTTGGACCCAAACGGGGAGCTGTTTTTT. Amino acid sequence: CASSLDPNGELFF.

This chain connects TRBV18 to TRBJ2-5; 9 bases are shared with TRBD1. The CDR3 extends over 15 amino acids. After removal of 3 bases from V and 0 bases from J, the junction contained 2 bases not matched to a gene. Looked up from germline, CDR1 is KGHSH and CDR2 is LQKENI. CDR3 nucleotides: TGTGCCAGCTCACCGGGGACAGGGAACCAAGAGACCCAGTACTTC. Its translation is CASSPGTGNQETQYF. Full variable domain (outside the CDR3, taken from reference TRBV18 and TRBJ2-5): NAGVMQNPRHLVRRRGQEARLRCSPMKGHSHVYWYRQLPEEGLKFMVYLQKENIIDESGMPKERFSAEFPKEGPSILRIQQVVRGDSAAYFCASSPGTGNQETQYFGPGTRLLVL.

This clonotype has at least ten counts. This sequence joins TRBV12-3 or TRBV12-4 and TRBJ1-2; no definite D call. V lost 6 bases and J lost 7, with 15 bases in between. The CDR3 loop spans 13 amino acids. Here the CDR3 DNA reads TGTGCCAGCAGCCCCACGGAAGTAGGTGGCTACACCTTC. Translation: CASSPTEVGGYTF.

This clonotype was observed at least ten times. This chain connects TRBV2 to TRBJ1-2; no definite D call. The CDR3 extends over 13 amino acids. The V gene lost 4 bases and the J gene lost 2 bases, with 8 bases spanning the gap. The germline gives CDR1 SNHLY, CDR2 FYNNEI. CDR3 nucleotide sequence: TGTGCCAGCAGTGTAACGCAGAACTATGGCTACACCTTC. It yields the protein CASSVTQNYGYTF.

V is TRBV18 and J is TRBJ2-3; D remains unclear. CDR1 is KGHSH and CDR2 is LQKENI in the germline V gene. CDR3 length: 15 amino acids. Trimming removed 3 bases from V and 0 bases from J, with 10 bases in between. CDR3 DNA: TGTGCCAGCTCACCGACTCCCACTAGCACAGATACGCAGTATTTT. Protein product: CASSPTPTSTDTQYF.

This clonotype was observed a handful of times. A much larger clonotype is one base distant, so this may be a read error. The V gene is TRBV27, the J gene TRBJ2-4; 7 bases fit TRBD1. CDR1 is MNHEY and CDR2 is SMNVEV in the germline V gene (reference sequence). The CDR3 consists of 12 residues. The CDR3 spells CASRGQSNIKYF. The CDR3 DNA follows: TGTGCCAGCAGGGGACAGTCAAACATTAAGTACTTC.

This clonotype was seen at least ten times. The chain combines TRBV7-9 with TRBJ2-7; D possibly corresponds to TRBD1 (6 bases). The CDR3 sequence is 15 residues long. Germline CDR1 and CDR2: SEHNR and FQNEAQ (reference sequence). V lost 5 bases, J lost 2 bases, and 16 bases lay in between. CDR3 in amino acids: CASSKAGAPTYEQYF. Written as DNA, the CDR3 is TGTGCCAGCAGCAAGGCAGGGGCCCCTACCTACGAGCAGTACTTC.

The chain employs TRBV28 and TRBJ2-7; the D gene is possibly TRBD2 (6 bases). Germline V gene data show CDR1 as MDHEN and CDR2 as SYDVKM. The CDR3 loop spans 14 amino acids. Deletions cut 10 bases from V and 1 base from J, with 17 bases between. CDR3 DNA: TGTGCCACCCTTCCGGAGGGTCGGTCCTACGAGCAGTACTTC. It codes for CATLPEGRSYEQYF.